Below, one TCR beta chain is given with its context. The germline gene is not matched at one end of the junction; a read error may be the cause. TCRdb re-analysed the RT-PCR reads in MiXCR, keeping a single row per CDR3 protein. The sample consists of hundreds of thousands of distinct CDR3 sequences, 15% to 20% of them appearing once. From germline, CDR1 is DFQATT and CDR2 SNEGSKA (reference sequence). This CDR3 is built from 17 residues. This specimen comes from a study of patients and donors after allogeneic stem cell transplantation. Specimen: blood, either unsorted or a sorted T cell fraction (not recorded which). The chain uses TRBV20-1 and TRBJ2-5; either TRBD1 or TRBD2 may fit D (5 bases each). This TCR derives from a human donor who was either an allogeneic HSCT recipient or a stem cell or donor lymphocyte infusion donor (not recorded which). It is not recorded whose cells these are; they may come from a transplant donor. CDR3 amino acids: CSARGRGTLGKQDTQYF. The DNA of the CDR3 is TGCAGTGCTAGAGGTAGAGGGACCCTAGGGAAACAAGACACCCAGTACTTC.